This TCR beta chain was found in a study of T cells after yellow fever vaccination (dated 2019 in TCRdb). Concerning the study at large: The SMART-Seq v4 Ultra Low Input RNA kit was used to prepare libraries from fractions with low cell numbers. Two healthy male donors made up the cohort, one aged 18 to 30 years and the other aged 30 to 40 years. To follow T-cell clones before and after primary and booster YFV17D yellow fever vaccination, bulk TCR alpha and beta repertoires were sequenced over time. Bulk PBMC replicates and cell subsets were isolated from blood drawn at multiple timepoints before and after both primary and secondary immunization. The paper's findings and limits, for the study overall: Most clones expanded after primary vaccination (about 96% of CD4 and roughly 90% of CD8) were re-detected after the booster, suggesting that broad memory maintenance occurred. FACS-sorted repertoires could contain abundant contaminating clonotypes from the bulk population, so computational filtering was required. The secondary T-cell response was found to be weaker but faster than the primary response, with a peak reached on day 5 rather than on day 15. A small share of clonotypes was detected in both CD4 and CD8 compartments, with the overlap likely arising from convergent recombination. Because only a couple of donors were included in the study, the extent to which the findings can be generalized is limited.

The treatment or condition label of this sample denotes: live attenuated yellow fever vaccine strain. At each blood-draw timepoint, two biological replicates of bulk PBMCs were collected. A standard Ficoll-Paque protocol was used to isolate PBMCs from peripheral blood. TriZol was used to extract RNA from bulk PBMCs, CD4 and CD8 fractions, and dextramer-positive and dextramer-negative fractions. This clonotype occurred a few times. There is no known antigen for this receptor. Per-base quality was not reported, and no clone a single base away is much larger than it. At the junction V is shortened by 6 bases and J by 2 bases, with 11 bases in between. From the cysteine up to the phenylalanine, the CDR3 has a length of 14 residues. Just CDR3 DNA is preserved here, 42 bases in frame from base 1. Sequencing took place on an Illumina NovaSeq 6000. TCR cDNA was synthesized by 5'RACE template switching, which introduced a universal primer site and unique molecular identifiers. cDNA synthesis was primed from both the TCR alpha and TCR beta constant segments. Library amplification used two PCR steps, and the second PCR step added sample barcodes and sequencing adapters. Sequencing of libraries was done on Illumina HiSeq 2500 (2x100 bp) or NovaSeq (2x150 bp). Under the source paper's analysis protocol: Reads were demultiplexed and collapsed into UMI consensus sequences with MIGEC, and V(D)J alignment was performed with MiXCR. Vaccine-responding clonotypes were identified with edgeR using replicate PBMC samples, with FDR below 0.01 and a log2 fold change above 5 up to day 15 being required. Each bulk clonotype received a CD4 or CD8 identity based on whether the sequenced CD4 or CD8 repertoire contained that clonotype at higher abundance. Using fastp at Q25 and MiXCR, TCRdb reprocessed the public reads and kept productive beta chains. A single entry per CDR3 protein holds the most common genes and DNA from its merged rows. V and J calls and clone size were set by TCRdb, not the authors. The sample has fewer than 450,000 distinct CDR3 sequences on record, approximately 3.9% of them singletons. The ten biggest clones cover approximately 25% of the sample.

The origin of this receptor is a man between 18 and 29 years old who received the YFV17D yellow fever vaccine. The sequence joins TRBV12-3 or TRBV12-4 to TRBJ1-3; the D gene cannot be resolved reliably. Source: PBMCs, taken 5 days after the yellow fever booster vaccination. CDR3 protein: CASRIEGAGNTIYF. The DNA sequence follows: TGTGCCAGCAGGATCGAGGGTGCTGGAAACACCATATATTTT.